This TCR beta chain was captured in a study of blood T cells in healthy people across ages. General observations from the study: Both naive CD4+ cell counts and diversity were greater in long-lived donors than in aged donors. Percentage of naive T cells showed a strong correlation with TCR beta diversity.

A J-beta primer mix and a sample-barcoded 5' primer were used in a second PCR of roughly 6 to 11 cycles. Each cDNA molecule carried a tag from a template-switch adaptor that contained 12 random nucleotides. Using its own MiXCR run on the 5' RACE reads, TCRdb lists one record per CDR3 protein. The sample consists of 920,000 or so distinct CDR3 sequences, roughly 45% of them appearing once. This clonotype was found a few times. Its antigen remains unidentified. The CDR3 totals 16 residues. Germline V gene sequence: CDR1 SEHNR, CDR2 FQNEAQ (reference sequence). Unmatched junction bases numbered 9, after V lost 7 bases and J lost 1 base. Isolating PBMCs gave at least 6.5 million of these cells per sample.

Sequenced sample: blood. The chain combines TRBV7-9 with TRBJ2-2; 7 nucleotides agree with TRBD1. The TCR originated in a woman aged 60-70 years in good health. CDR3 region: CASNLGGPGNTGELFF. As DNA, the CDR3 is TGTGCCAGCAACCTAGGGGGCCCGGGGAACACCGGGGAGCTGTTTTTT. Looking up the rest from reference TRBV7-9 and TRBJ2-2 gives the full variable domain: DTGVSQNPRHKITKRGQNVTFRCDPISEHNRLYWYRQTLGQGPEFLTYFQNEAQLEKSRLLSDRFSAERPKGSFSTLEIQRTEQGDSAMYLCASNLGGPGNTGELFFGEGSRLTVL.